A single sample gave rise to the 4 T cell receptor beta chains below, sequenced in a study of OX40 agonist ivuxolimab in advanced cancers. Some clones are missing from TCRdb's copy, which holds only in-frame ones; the method was immunoSEQ multiplex PCR. In the table there are roughly 86,000 clones, more than 85% of which are singletons. The specimen was CD4+ or CD8+ T cells sorted from blood, collected in a trial of the OX40 agonist ivuxolimab. The receptor set was obtained from an adult with an advanced solid tumor such as melanoma, head and neck, liver or kidney cancer.

This clone was found once. This sequence joins TRBV6-5 and TRBJ1-1; no clear D gene. The germline V gene encodes CDR1 MNHEY and CDR2 SVGAGI. V lost 1 base, J lost 0 bases, and 9 bases lay in between. The CDR3 is made up of 15 amino acids. The CDR3: CASSYLAGVNTEAFF. The DNA for the CDR3 is TGTGCCAGCAGTTACTTGGCAGGAGTGAACACTGAAGCTTTCTTT.

The V and J genes are TRBV7-2 and TRBJ1-4; D is uncertain. This CDR3 comprises 15 residues. V lost 1 base and J lost 9, with 15 bases in between. Germline CDR1 reads SGHTA; CDR2 reads FQGNSA. The CDR3, as DNA: TGTGCCAGCAGCTTAGGATCGCCTGGGATTAAAAAACTGTTTTTT. It specifies CASSLGSPGIKKLFF.

The CDR3 DNA reads as TGTGCCAGCTCACCGGGCAATTTCTACGAGCAGTACTTC. It codes for CASSPGNFYEQYF. The V call is TRBV18, the J call TRBJ2-7; D unclear. The CDR3 length is 13 residues. The V end lost 3 bases, the J end lost 3 bases, and 9 bases lay between the germline ends. Germline V gene data show CDR1 as KGHSH and CDR2 as LQKENI.

V gene TRBV4-1 combines with J gene TRBJ2-2; possibly TRBD2 for D (5 bases). V gave up 1 base and J gave up 4 bases, with 13 bases separating them. The CDR3 contains 16 residues. The germline CDR1 and CDR2 sequences are MGHRA and YSYEKL. CDR3 region: CASSQASSAFTGELFF. DNA for the CDR3: TGCGCCAGCAGCCAAGCCAGTAGCGCGTTCACCGGGGAGCTGTTTTTT.